The T cell receptor (beta chain) under discussion was sequenced for a study of CD8 T cells in Susac syndrome. When the RNA was reverse transcribed, random hexamers were used with an input of about 0.5 to 1 ug. With immunoSEQ multiplex PCR, TCR beta CDR3 was amplified across 54 Vbeta and 13 Jbeta. TCRdb passed the immunoSEQ multiplex PCR reads through MiXCR, listing each CDR3 protein once. The sample gives under 350,000 distinct CDR3 sequences, 92% of which show up once; about 0.07% is in the top ten. With 2 bases removed from V and 7 bases from J, the gap between germline ends came to 15 bases. The CDR3 is made up of 14 amino acids. TEMRA cells were FACS-enriched, unlike CD8+ and CD4+ T cells, which were negatively isolated.

Sequenced input: CD4+ T cells from PBMCs. This clonotype originated in a human donor with multiple sclerosis. This sequence joins TRBV12-3 or TRBV12-4 and TRBJ2-7; D remains ambiguous. The CDR3 here is CASSLTVQVWEQYF. CDR3 in DNA: TGTGCCAGCAGTTTAACGGTACAAGTCTGGGAGCAGTACTTC.